The TCR beta chain described here comes from a study of T cell responses to AZD1222 COVID-19 vaccine. Overall study results and limits: None of the repertoires were sampled until the peak T cell response had passed.

The protocol was immunoSEQ multiplex PCR, while the TCRdb copy is restricted to in-frame clones and leaves out a portion. Seen here are some 120,000 clones, about 90% observed once, and the top ten hold about 4.5%. V lost 5 bases to trimming and J lost 0 bases, with 8 bases between them. Looked up from germline, CDR1 is GTSNPN and CDR2 is SVGIG (reference sequence). This CDR3 has 12 amino acids. As for this clone: Its antigen is unidentified.

The V call is TRBV30, the J call TRBJ2-7, with D perhaps TRBD2 (5 bases). The specimen was peripheral blood, collected on day 0 of MenACWY control vaccination. This receptor was obtained from an adult in good health. The CDR3 DNA reads TGTGCCTGGCTTGGAGGCTCCTACGAGCAGTACTTC. Translating it yields CAWLGGSYEQYF.